This T cell receptor beta chain was captured in a study of graft-versus-host responses after intestinal transplantation. Libraries were prepared by immunoSEQ multiplex PCR; TCRdb keeps only in-frame clonotypes and omits some of them. The profile shows tens of thousands of clones, roughly 88% of them singletons. With respect to this clone: The antigen is undetermined.

Germline assignment: CDR1 MNHEY and CDR2 SVGAGI. The CDR3 sequence is 14 residues long. V was shortened by 2 bases and J by 4 bases, with 12 bases between the two germline ends. The sequencing used unstimulated CD4+ T cells sorted from spleen or lymph node cells, collected before intestinal transplant. This receptor was obtained from a human donor who received an intestinal transplant. This rearrangement joins TRBV6-5 to TRBJ2-7; D remains unclear. CDR3 region: CASSYTAAGYEQYF. Written as DNA, the CDR3 is TGTGCCAGCAGTTACACGGCGGCCGGATACGAGCAGTACTTC.